This is a list of T cell receptor beta chains from one sample in a study of control samples from healthy donors and cancer patients. Sequencing was performed with immunoSEQ multiplex PCR; in TCRdb, only in-frame clones are kept and a portion is missing. Found here are about 120,000 clones, approximately 92% of them singletons; the top ten hold approximately 0.58%. Sequencing was done on a sample of PBMCs. The receptors were gathered from an elderly man with head and neck cancer. Each CDR3 is given with its conserved first and last residue. The D gene is left open where the match is weak. For some rows the clone size is stated as once, few or many, or as a class when expanded; others skip it.

CDR3nt: TGCGCCAGCAGCCCGCAGCCGGGACTATCCTATGGCTACACCTTC
CDR3aa: CASSPQPGLSYGYTF
j_gene: TRBJ1-2
abundance: -
d_gene: -
v_gene: TRBV5-1

CDR3nt: TGTGCCAGCAGCTTTTATCTTAATACAGGGAACACTGAAGCTTTCTTT
CDR3aa: CASSFYLNTGNTEAFF
j_gene: TRBJ1-1
abundance: -
d_gene: -
v_gene: TRBV5-8

CDR3nt: TGTGCCAGCAGGGGCCTGACTAGGAGGGCCCCCGAGCAGTACTTC
CDR3aa: CASRGLTRRAPEQYF
j_gene: TRBJ2-7
abundance: -
d_gene: -
v_gene: TRBV2

CDR3nt: TGTGCCAGTAGTACAGGACAGACGGGGGAAGCTTTCTTT
CDR3aa: CASSTGQTGEAFF
j_gene: TRBJ1-1
abundance: -
d_gene: -
v_gene: TRBV19

CDR3nt: TGTGCCATCTCCGGGACAGGGGCCTATGGCTACACCTTC
CDR3aa: CAISGTGAYGYTF
j_gene: TRBJ1-2
abundance: -
d_gene: TRBD1
v_gene: TRBV10-3

CDR3nt: TGTGCCAGCAGCCGAAGACAGGAGTCGGAGGAACAGCCCCAGCATTTT
CDR3aa: CASSRRQESEEQPQHF
j_gene: TRBJ1-5
abundance: -
d_gene: -
v_gene: TRBV3-1/TRBV3-2

CDR3nt: TGTGCCAGCAGTTACGACACTGGACAAGAGACCCAGTACTTC
CDR3aa: CASSYDTGQETQYF
j_gene: TRBJ2-5
abundance: -
d_gene: -
v_gene: TRBV6-5

CDR3nt: TGCAGCGTGACACAGGACAATCAGCCCCAGCATTTT
CDR3aa: CSVTQDNQPQHF
j_gene: TRBJ1-5
abundance: -
d_gene: -
v_gene: TRBV29-1

CDR3nt: TGTGCCTGGAGTGTACTGGGGCACAATTCACCCCTCCACTTT
CDR3aa: CAWSVLGHNSPLHF
j_gene: TRBJ1-6
abundance: -
d_gene: -
v_gene: TRBV30

CDR3nt: TGTGCCTGGGGGGCAACCCAAGAGACCCAGTACTTC
CDR3aa: CAWGATQETQYF
j_gene: TRBJ2-5
abundance: -
d_gene: -
v_gene: TRBV30

CDR3nt: TGTGCCAGCAGTTACCAAAACTCCTACAATGAGCAGTTCTTC
CDR3aa: CASSYQNSYNEQFF
j_gene: TRBJ2-1
abundance: -
d_gene: -
v_gene: TRBV6-2/TRBV6-3

CDR3nt: TGTGCCACCAGTCGGGGTCGGACTAGCGGGAGTCGCACAGATACGCAGTATTTT
CDR3aa: CATSRGRTSGSRTDTQYF
j_gene: TRBJ2-3
abundance: -
d_gene: TRBD2
v_gene: TRBV24-1

CDR3nt: TGTGCCAGCAGTCTAGTATTTTCGACCTCAACTAATGAAAAACTGTTTTTT
CDR3aa: CASSLVFSTSTNEKLFF
j_gene: TRBJ1-4
abundance: -
d_gene: -
v_gene: TRBV6-2/TRBV6-3

CDR3nt: TGTGCCAGCAGTTACGAGGGGGGCTACACCTTC
CDR3aa: CASSYEGGYTF
j_gene: TRBJ1-2
abundance: -
d_gene: -
v_gene: TRBV6-5

CDR3nt: TGTGCCAGCTCACCTATCCAACCCGGGACAGGACCCTACGAGCAGTACTTC
CDR3aa: CASSPIQPGTGPYEQYF
j_gene: TRBJ2-7
abundance: -
d_gene: TRBD1
v_gene: TRBV18

CDR3nt: TGCAGTGCTAGTTCGGCGGATAGCACAGATACGCAGTATTTT
CDR3aa: CSASSADSTDTQYF
j_gene: TRBJ2-3
abundance: once
d_gene: -
v_gene: TRBV20-1

CDR3nt: TGTGCCAGCAGCACAGGGACAGGGCATCTAGCCAAAAACATTCAGTACTTC
CDR3aa: CASSTGTGHLAKNIQYF
j_gene: TRBJ2-4
abundance: once
d_gene: TRBD1
v_gene: TRBV11-2

CDR3nt: TGTGCCAGCAGTTCCATAGGACAGGGGGCAACCTACGAGCAGTACTTC
CDR3aa: CASSSIGQGATYEQYF
j_gene: TRBJ2-7
abundance: -
d_gene: TRBD1
v_gene: TRBV27

CDR3nt: TGTGCCAGCCGGGTACCTAAGGGTCGGGGAGGGGAGACTGAAGCTTTCTTT
CDR3aa: CASRVPKGRGGETEAFF
j_gene: TRBJ1-1
abundance: -
d_gene: -
v_gene: TRBV19

CDR3nt: TGTGCCAGCAGCTTAGGCGGATTCATCGGGGAGCAGTACTTC
CDR3aa: CASSLGGFIGEQYF
j_gene: TRBJ2-7
abundance: -
d_gene: -
v_gene: TRBV5-4

CDR3nt: TGTGCCAGCACCCCTCCGACGAACACCGGGGAGCTGTTTTTT
CDR3aa: CASTPPTNTGELFF
j_gene: TRBJ2-2
abundance: -
d_gene: -
v_gene: TRBV7-9

CDR3nt: TGTGCCAGCAGCGACCCAGAACGGGTGGGAGTCCCCTATGGCTACACCTTC
CDR3aa: CASSDPERVGVPYGYTF
j_gene: TRBJ1-2
abundance: -
d_gene: -
v_gene: TRBV9

CDR3nt: TGTGCCAGCAGTAAGCCTTACGGACAGGGTTACGGCTACACCTTC
CDR3aa: CASSKPYGQGYGYTF
j_gene: TRBJ1-2
abundance: -
d_gene: TRBD1
v_gene: TRBV6-5

CDR3nt: TGTGCCAGCAGCCCACCGGGACAGCCTTACACCTTC
CDR3aa: CASSPPGQPYTF
j_gene: TRBJ1-2
abundance: -
d_gene: TRBD1
v_gene: TRBV5-4

CDR3nt: TGTGCCAGCAGCCCGGGACTTCTTATATACGAGCAGTACTTC
CDR3aa: CASSPGLLIYEQYF
j_gene: TRBJ2-7
abundance: -
d_gene: -
v_gene: TRBV3-1/TRBV3-2

CDR3nt: TGTGCCAGCAGTGACGGAATAACTTCTGGAAACACCATATATTTT
CDR3aa: CASSDGITSGNTIYF
j_gene: TRBJ1-3
abundance: -
d_gene: -
v_gene: TRBV6-1

CDR3nt: TGTGCCAGCACCGGGACTAGCTCCTACGAGCAGTACTTC
CDR3aa: CASTGTSSYEQYF
j_gene: TRBJ2-7
abundance: -
d_gene: TRBD2
v_gene: TRBV6-4

CDR3nt: TGTGCCAGCGCCCTTAGCGGGAGTACAGATACGCAGTATTTT
CDR3aa: CASALSGSTDTQYF
j_gene: TRBJ2-3
abundance: -
d_gene: TRBD2
v_gene: TRBV9

CDR3nt: TGCAGCGCTAGGACAGGGGGGAATGAAGCTTTCTTT
CDR3aa: CSARTGGNEAFF
j_gene: TRBJ1-1
abundance: -
d_gene: TRBD1
v_gene: TRBV29-1

CDR3nt: TGTGCCAGTAGTATAGCCCCCCCGGGGGCGGGGTTCCTTAAAAACATTCAGTACTTC
CDR3aa: CASSIAPPGAGFLKNIQYF
j_gene: TRBJ2-4
abundance: -
d_gene: -
v_gene: TRBV19

CDR3nt: TGTGCCAGCTCACCGGGACACGTCGGGGAGACCCAGTACTTC
CDR3aa: CASSPGHVGETQYF
j_gene: TRBJ2-5
abundance: -
d_gene: -
v_gene: TRBV18

CDR3nt: TGTGCTAGTGGTTTCCCCTTAATAGCGGGGGTCACCTACGAGCAGTACTTC
CDR3aa: CASGFPLIAGVTYEQYF
j_gene: TRBJ2-7
abundance: -
d_gene: TRBD2
v_gene: TRBV12-5

CDR3nt: TGTGCCAGCAGATCAATGTTCACTGAAGCTTTCTTT
CDR3aa: CASRSMFTEAFF
j_gene: TRBJ1-1
abundance: -
d_gene: -
v_gene: TRBV12-3/TRBV12-4

CDR3nt: TGCGCCAGCAGCTTAGGACAGGGCGACAGCGAGCAGTACTTC
CDR3aa: CASSLGQGDSEQYF
j_gene: TRBJ2-7
abundance: -
d_gene: TRBD1
v_gene: TRBV5-1